The clone carrying this T cell receptor (beta chain) was seen a single time. The data derive from a study of control samples from healthy donors and cancer patients. The V end lost 2 bases, the J end lost 4 bases, and 8 bases lay between the germline ends. Germline V gene data show CDR1 as LNHDA and CDR2 as SQIVND (reference sequence). The CDR3 extends over 13 amino acids. Sequenced by immunoSEQ multiplex PCR; TCRdb stores in-frame clones only, minus some. This sample yields 150,000 to 200,000 clones, of which about 90% are seen a single time; around 1.4% belongs to the top ten. Source material: blood. V and J are TRBV19 and TRBJ1-1; possible D gene TRBD1, 5 bases. This sequence originates from a woman aged 50 to 60 in good health. In DNA, the CDR3 is TGTGCCAGTAGTATACAGGGCCCCACTGAAGCTTTCTTT. Protein product: CASSIQGPTEAFF.